This record looks at one T cell receptor beta chain sequence and its context. The antigen is undetermined. The data were produced by immunoSEQ multiplex PCR, yet TCRdb's version contains in-frame clones alone and is incomplete. The sample carries more than 70,000 clones, 83% recorded once. The data originate from a study of lymphopenia after photon versus proton radiotherapy. Study-wide findings and caveats: In patients who died, overall survival fell as post-nadir TCR diversity dropped more. Post-nadir diversity loss with photons came from oligoclonal expansion, particularly CD8+ Temra cells. Relative stability marked proton patients; photon patients lost diversity and naive cells. Authors raise, but do not show, better survival with proton therapy.

V lost 2 bases and J lost 3; bases outside the gene matches: 4. There are 14 residues in the CDR3. Germline-derived CDR1 and CDR2 are SGHDT and YYEEEE. The sequences come from peripheral blood, collected from a patient treated with proton-based radiotherapy. The J gene is TRBJ2-7, the V gene TRBV5-6, with 8 bases aligning to TRBD2. This TCR came from a man in his fifties or sixties with pancreatic cancer. In DNA, the CDR3 is TGTGCCAGCAGCTTACTCGGGGGGGACTACGAGCAGTACTTC. Residues: CASSLLGGDYEQYF.